The TCR beta chain under discussion was sequenced for a study of T cells after yellow fever vaccination (dated by TCRdb to the late 2010s). Some background on the complete study: Libraries from fractions with low cell numbers were prepared with the SMART-Seq v4 Ultra Low Input RNA kit. Blood was drawn at multiple timepoints before and after primary and secondary immunization, with bulk PBMC replicates and cell subsets isolated. To track T-cell clones before and after primary and booster YFV17D yellow fever vaccination, bulk TCR alpha and beta repertoires were sequenced longitudinally. Two healthy male donors, one aged 18 to 29 and one aged 30 to 40 years, were included in the cohort. What the work shows at the level of the full study, not this receptor alone: Most clones expanded after primary vaccination were re-detected after the booster (96% of CD4 and 80% to 90% of CD8), suggesting broad memory maintenance. A small fraction of clonotypes showed up in both the CD4 and CD8 compartments, probably as a result of convergent recombination. Compared with the primary T-cell response, the secondary T-cell response was faster but weaker, reaching its peak on day 5 rather than on day 15. The study included only a couple of donors, which limits how far the findings can be generalized. FACS-sorted repertoires could contain abundant contaminating clonotypes from the bulk population, so computational filtering was required.

CDR1 is given as MDHEN and CDR2 as SYDVKM, both from the germline V gene. V lost 10 bases and J lost 3 bases, and the count of bases not matched to a germline gene is 9. The CDR3 sequence holds 14 residues, the cysteine and phenylalanine included. Solely the CDR3 DNA is kept, with 42 bases framed from the first base. TCR cDNA was made using 5'RACE template switching, a step that added a universal primer site and unique molecular identifiers. Priming of cDNA synthesis was performed from both the TCR alpha and TCR beta constant segments. Library amplification used two PCR steps, and the second PCR step added sample barcodes and sequencing adapters. Sequencing of the libraries was done on either Illumina HiSeq 2500 (2x100 bp) or NovaSeq (2x150 bp). The authors' analysis ran thus. MIGEC was used to demultiplex reads and collapse the reads into UMI consensus sequences, and MiXCR was used for V(D)J alignment. Vaccine-responding clonotypes were identified with edgeR using replicate PBMC samples, with FDR below 0.01 and a log2 fold change above 5 up to day 15 being required. Each bulk clonotype received a CD4 or CD8 identity based on whether the sequenced CD4 or CD8 repertoire contained that clonotype at higher abundance. TCRdb handled the public reads itself, with Q25 trimming in fastp and clone calling in MiXCR, and kept productive beta chains. For every CDR3 protein sequence, its rows merge into one entry that carries the most common genes and DNA. The V and J calls and clone size come from TCRdb's table, not from the authors' own analysis. This sample lists approximately 550,000 distinct CDR3 sequences; about 19% were detected once. In total, the top ten clones hold more than 13% of the sample.

This clonotype was detected a few times. The clone's antigen remains unknown. No clone much larger than this one lies a single base away; base qualities are absent. The treatment or condition label on this specimen signifies: live attenuated yellow fever vaccine strain. Two biological replicates of bulk PBMCs were collected at each blood-draw timepoint. A standard Ficoll-Paque protocol was used to isolate PBMCs from peripheral blood. TriZol was used to extract RNA from bulk PBMCs, from CD4 and CD8 fractions, and from dextramer-positive and dextramer-negative fractions. Sample: PBMCs, taken 15 days after the yellow fever booster vaccination. The origin of this receptor is a man younger than 45 who received the YFV17D yellow fever vaccine. The rearrangement combines TRBV28 with TRBJ2-1; 7 bases in the junction line up with TRBD2. The nucleotide sequence reads as follows: TGTGCCACCCATGCGGGACTAAGCTACAATGAGCAGTTCTTC. This yields the protein CATHAGLSYNEQFF.